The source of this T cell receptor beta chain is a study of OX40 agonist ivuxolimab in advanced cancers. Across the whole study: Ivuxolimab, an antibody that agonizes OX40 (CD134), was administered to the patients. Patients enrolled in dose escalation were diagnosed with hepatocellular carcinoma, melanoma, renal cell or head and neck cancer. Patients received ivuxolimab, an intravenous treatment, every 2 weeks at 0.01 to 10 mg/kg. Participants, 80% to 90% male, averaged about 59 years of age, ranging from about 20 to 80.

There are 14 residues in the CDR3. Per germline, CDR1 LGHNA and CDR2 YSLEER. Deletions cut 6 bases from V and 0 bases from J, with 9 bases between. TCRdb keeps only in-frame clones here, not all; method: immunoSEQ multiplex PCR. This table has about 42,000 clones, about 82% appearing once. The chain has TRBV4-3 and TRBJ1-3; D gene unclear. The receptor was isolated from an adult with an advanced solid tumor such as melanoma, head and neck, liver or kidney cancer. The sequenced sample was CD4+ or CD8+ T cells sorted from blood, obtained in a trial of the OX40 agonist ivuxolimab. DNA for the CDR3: TGCGCCAGCAGTTTAGGGAGCTCTGGAAACACCATATATTTT. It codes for CASSLGSSGNTIYF.